This TCR beta chain was sequenced in a study of CD4 T cells in relation to SARS-CoV-2 and coronaviruses. Produced via immunoSEQ multiplex PCR; TCRdb's table is partial and in-frame only. The table lists 25,000 to 30,000 clones, 70% to 80% of them singletons, with 20% to 25% in the top ten. The CDR3 extends over 12 amino acids. The germline CDR1 and CDR2 sequences are SNHLY and FYNNEI. Trimming cost V 4 bases and J 5 bases, with 8 bases left between them. A word on this clone: Its antigen is as yet unknown.

The unexposed donors gave CD4+ T cells in about 2011-2019, prior to COVID-19. The cells were cultured for roughly 11 days before CD4+ T cells were isolated. The gene calls are TRBV2 and TRBJ2-5, with TRBD2 as a possible D gene (6 bases). Sequences were obtained from CD4+ T cells from PBMCs, cultured in vitro. The clonotype originates from a human donor in good health. The CDR3 DNA sequence: TGTGCCAGCAGTGGCCTAGCGGAGACCCAGTACTTC. This encodes CASSGLAETQYF.